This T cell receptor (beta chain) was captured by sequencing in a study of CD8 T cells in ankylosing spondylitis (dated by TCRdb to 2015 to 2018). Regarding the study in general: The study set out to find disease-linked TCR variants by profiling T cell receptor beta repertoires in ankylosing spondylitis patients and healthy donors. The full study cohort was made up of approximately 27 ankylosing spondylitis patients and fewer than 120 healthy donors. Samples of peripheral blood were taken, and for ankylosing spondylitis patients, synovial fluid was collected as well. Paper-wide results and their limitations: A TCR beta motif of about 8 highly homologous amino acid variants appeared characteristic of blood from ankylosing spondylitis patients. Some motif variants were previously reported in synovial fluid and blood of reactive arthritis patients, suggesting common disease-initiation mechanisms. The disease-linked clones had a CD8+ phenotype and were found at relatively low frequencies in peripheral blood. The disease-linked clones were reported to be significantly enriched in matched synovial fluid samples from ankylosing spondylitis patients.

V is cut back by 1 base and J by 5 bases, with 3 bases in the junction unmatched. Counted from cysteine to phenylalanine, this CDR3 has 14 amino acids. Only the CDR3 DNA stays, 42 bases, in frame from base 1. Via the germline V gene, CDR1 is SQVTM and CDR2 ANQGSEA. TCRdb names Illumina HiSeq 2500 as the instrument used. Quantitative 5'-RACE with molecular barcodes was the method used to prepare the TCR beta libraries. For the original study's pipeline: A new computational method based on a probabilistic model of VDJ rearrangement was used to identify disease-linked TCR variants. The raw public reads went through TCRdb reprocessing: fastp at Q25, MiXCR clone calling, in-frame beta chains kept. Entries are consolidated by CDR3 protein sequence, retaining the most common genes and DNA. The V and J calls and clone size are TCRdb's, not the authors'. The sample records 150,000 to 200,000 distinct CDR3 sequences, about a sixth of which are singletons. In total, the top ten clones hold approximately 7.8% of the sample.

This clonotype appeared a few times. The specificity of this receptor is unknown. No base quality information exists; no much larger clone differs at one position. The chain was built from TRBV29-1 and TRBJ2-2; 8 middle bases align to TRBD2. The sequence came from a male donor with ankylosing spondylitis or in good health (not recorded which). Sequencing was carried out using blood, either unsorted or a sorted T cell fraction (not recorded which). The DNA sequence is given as TGCAGCGTTGAAGGAGGGACTAGAACCGGGGAGCTGTTTTTT. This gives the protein CSVEGGTRTGELFF.